This T cell receptor (beta chain) was observed in a study of blood T cell repertoires in COVID-19. Across the study: Whether acute or convalescent, the COVID-19 samples came from the United States, Italy and Spain. T cells, B-cell-depleted T cells, or PBMCs provided the cDNA or gDNA that served as material.

Study processing details: Reference gene primer amplification gave nucleated cell count estimates. The assay was immunoSEQ multiplex PCR, and TCRdb's table has in-frame clones only and misses some. V and J calls plus clone size are reproduced from that table; the DNA served to infer D and trimming. The sample consists of about 230,000 clones, 75% to 85% of them appearing once. Trimming took 5 bases from V and 2 from J, leaving 10 bases between them. Germline V gene data show CDR1 as SGHRS and CDR2 as YFSETQ. This CDR3 is built from 13 residues. The TCR originated in a man between 35 and 55 years old who had recovered from COVID-19. Sequencing was done on a sample of peripheral blood. This chain joins TRBV5-1 and TRBJ1-2; D unresolved. CDR3 in DNA: TGCGCCAGCAGGGCTGATAACAACTATGGCTACACCTTC. It codes for CASRADNNYGYTF.